Included here is one TCR beta chain sequence, with context. TCR beta from blood CD8+ and CD4+ T cells was sequenced. The multiple sclerosis controls comprised treatment-naive patients whose relapsing-remitting disease was stable or active. The CDR3 runs to 14 residues. V was clipped by 0 bases and J by 4 bases, with 10 bases between them. CDR1 GTSNPN and CDR2 SVGIG come from the germline V gene (reference sequence). An input of roughly 0.45 to 1 ug of RNA was subjected to reverse transcription using random hexamers. Coverage of TCR beta CDR3 amplification by immunoSEQ multiplex PCR extended to 54 Vbeta and 13 Jbeta. From the immunoSEQ multiplex PCR reads, TCRdb called clonotypes with MiXCR, one entry per CDR3 protein. The sample contains 200,000 or so distinct CDR3 sequences, 90% to 95% of which appear only once. The data were taken from a study of CD8 T cells in Susac syndrome.

The receptor was derived from a human donor with multiple sclerosis. The rearrangement joins TRBV30 to TRBJ1-3, with D unresolved. The sample comprised CD4+ T cells from PBMCs. The CDR3 is CAWSVRGKGNTIYF. CDR3 coding DNA: TGTGCCTGGAGTGTACGAGGGAAAGGAAACACCATATATTTT.